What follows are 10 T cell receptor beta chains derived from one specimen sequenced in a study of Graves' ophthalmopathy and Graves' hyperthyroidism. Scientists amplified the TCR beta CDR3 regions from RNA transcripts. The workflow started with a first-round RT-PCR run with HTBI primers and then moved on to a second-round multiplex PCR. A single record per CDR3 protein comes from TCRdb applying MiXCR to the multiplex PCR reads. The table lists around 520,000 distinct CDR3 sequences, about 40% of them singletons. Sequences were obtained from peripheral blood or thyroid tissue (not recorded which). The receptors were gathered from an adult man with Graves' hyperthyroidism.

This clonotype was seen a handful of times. The CDR3 here is CASKEHGNTEAFF. The CDR3, as DNA: TGTGCCAGCAAGGAACACGGGAACACTGAAGCTTTCTTT. The rearrangement links TRBV28 to TRBJ1-1; no firm D call. V was pared by 7 bases and J by 1 base, with 10 bases between. The length of the CDR3 is 13 residues. From germline, CDR1 is MDHEN and CDR2 SYDVKM.

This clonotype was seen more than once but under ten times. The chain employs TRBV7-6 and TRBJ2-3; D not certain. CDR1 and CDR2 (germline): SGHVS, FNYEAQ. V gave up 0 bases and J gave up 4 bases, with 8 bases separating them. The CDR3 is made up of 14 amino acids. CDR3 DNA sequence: TGTGCCAGCAGCTTAGCGCCCTTTGCAGATACGCAGTATTTT. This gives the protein CASSLAPFADTQYF.

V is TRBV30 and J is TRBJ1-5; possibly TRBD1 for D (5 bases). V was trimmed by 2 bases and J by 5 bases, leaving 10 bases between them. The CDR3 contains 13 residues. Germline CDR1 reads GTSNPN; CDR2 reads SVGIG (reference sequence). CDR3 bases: TGTGCCTGGAGTTATAGGGGAGATCAGCCCCAGCATTTT. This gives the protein CAWSYRGDQPQHF.

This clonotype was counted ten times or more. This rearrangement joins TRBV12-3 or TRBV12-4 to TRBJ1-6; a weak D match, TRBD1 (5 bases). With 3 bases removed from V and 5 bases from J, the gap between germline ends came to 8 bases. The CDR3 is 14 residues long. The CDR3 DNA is TGTGCCAGCAGTTTGTGGGGGGATAATTCACCCCTCCACTTT. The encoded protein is CASSLWGDNSPLHF.

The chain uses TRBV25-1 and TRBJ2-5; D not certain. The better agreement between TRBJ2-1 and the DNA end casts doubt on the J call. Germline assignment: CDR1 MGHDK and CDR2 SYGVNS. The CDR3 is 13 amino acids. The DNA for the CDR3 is TGTGCCAGCAGTGAGCTACAGTACAATGAGCAGTTCTTC. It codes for CASSELQYNEQFF.

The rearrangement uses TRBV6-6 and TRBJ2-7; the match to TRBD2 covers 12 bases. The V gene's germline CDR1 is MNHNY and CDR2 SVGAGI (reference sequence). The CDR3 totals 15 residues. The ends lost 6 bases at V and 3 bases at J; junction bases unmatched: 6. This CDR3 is CASRQTSGGLYEQYF. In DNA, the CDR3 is TGTGCCAGCAGACAAACTAGCGGGGGGCTCTACGAGCAGTACTTC.

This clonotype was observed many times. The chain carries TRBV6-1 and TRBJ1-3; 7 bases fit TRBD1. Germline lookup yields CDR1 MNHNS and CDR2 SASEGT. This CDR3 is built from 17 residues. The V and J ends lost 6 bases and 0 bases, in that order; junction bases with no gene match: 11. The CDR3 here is CASSPKGQATSGNTIYF. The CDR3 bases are TGTGCCAGCAGCCCGAAAGGACAGGCCACCTCTGGAAACACCATATATTTT.

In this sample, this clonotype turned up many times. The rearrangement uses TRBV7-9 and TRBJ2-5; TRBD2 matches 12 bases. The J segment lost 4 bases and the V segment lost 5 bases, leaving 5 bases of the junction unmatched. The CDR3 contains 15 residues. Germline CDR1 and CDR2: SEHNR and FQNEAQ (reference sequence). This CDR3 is CASSPTSGGLETQYF. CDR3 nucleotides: TGTGCCAGCAGCCCGACTAGCGGGGGACTAGAGACCCAGTACTTC.

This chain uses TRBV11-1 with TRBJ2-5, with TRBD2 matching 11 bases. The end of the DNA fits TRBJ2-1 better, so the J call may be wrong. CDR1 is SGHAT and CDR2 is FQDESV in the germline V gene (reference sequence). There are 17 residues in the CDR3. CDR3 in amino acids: CASSTDLLAGVVNEQFF. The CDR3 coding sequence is TGTGCCAGCAGCACTGACTTACTAGCGGGAGTTGTTAATGAGCAGTTCTTC.

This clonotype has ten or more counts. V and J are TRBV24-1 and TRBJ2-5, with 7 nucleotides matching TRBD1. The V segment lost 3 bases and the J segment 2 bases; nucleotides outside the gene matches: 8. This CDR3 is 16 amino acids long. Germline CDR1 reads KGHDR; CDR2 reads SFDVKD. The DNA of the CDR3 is TGTGCCACCAGTGATGTACGACAGGGCGAACAAGAGACCCAGTACTTC. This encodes CATSDVRQGEQETQYF.